This T cell receptor beta chain was captured by sequencing in a study of T cells in Graves' hyperthyroidism and ophthalmopathy. At least 3 on the Clinical Activity Score was recorded for ophthalmopathy patients, who also had NOSPECS grade at least 4 and duration under 3 months. This clonotype was counted between two and nine times. The ends were cut back, 6 bases at V and 9 bases at J, with 18 bases in the middle. CDR1 is DFQATT, CDR2 SNEGSKA, per germline (reference sequence). This CDR3 comprises 13 residues. RNA transcripts provided the source from which TCR beta CDR3 regions were amplified. First-round RT-PCR with HTBI primers amplified the TCR CDR3 region. TCRdb redid the calling of the multiplex PCR reads with MiXCR, one entry per CDR3 protein. The table records more than 300,000 distinct CDR3 sequences, approximately 15% of them present only once.

What was sequenced was blood. The receptor comes from a woman in her twenties or thirties with Graves' ophthalmopathy. This chain links TRBV20-1 with TRBJ2-1; D remains ambiguous. The CDR3 loop is CSARPAAWGEQFF. CDR3 DNA: TGCAGTGCCCGACCAGCCGCGTGGGGTGAGCAGTTCTTC.